The 2 T cell receptor beta chains below were found in one sample sequenced in a study of lymphopenia after photon versus proton radiotherapy. Produced via immunoSEQ multiplex PCR; TCRdb's table is partial and in-frame only. The profile covers about 34,000 clones, with 75% to 90% appearing a single time and approximately 14% taken by the ten largest. Sequencing was performed on peripheral blood, taken from a patient treated with proton-based radiotherapy. These receptors were collected from a woman in her 70s with pancreatic cancer.

The chain combines TRBV30 with TRBJ1-1; D possibly corresponds to TRBD1 (5 bases). The CDR3 covers 13 residues. V was trimmed by 0 bases and J by 3 bases, leaving 8 bases between them. Germline V gene lookup returns CDR1 GTSNPN and CDR2 SVGIG (reference sequence). CDR3 sequence reads: CAWSVRGDTEAFF. The CDR3 DNA is TGTGCCTGGAGTGTACGGGGGGACACTGAAGCTTTCTTT.

This clone came up a few times. This chain links TRBV11-2 with TRBJ2-7; D is unclear. CDR3 size: 11 residues. In germline, CDR1 is SGHAT, CDR2 FQNNGV. The germline V and J ends were trimmed by 1 base and 9 bases, with 7 bases remaining between them. The CDR3 sequence: CASSLGPGQYF. The CDR3 region has the DNA TGTGCCAGCAGCTTAGGACCCGGGCAGTACTTC.